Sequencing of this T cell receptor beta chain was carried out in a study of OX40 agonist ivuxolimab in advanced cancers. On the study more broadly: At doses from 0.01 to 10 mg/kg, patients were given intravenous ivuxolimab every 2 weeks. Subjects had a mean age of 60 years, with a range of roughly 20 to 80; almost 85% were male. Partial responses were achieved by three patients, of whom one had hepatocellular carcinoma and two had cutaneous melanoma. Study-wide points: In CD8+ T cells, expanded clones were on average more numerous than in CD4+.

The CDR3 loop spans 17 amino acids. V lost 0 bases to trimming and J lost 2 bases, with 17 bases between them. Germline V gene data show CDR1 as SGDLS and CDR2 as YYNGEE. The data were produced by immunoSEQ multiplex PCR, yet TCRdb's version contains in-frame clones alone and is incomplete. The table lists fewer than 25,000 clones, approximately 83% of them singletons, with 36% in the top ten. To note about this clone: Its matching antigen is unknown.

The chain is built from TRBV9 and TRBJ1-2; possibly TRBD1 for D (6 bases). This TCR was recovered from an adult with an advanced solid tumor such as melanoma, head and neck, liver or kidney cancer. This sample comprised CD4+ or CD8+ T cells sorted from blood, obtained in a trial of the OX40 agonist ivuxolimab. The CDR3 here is CASSVGPLAGANYGYTF. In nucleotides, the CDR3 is TGTGCCAGCAGCGTAGGCCCCCTGGCAGGGGCGAACTATGGCTACACCTTC.